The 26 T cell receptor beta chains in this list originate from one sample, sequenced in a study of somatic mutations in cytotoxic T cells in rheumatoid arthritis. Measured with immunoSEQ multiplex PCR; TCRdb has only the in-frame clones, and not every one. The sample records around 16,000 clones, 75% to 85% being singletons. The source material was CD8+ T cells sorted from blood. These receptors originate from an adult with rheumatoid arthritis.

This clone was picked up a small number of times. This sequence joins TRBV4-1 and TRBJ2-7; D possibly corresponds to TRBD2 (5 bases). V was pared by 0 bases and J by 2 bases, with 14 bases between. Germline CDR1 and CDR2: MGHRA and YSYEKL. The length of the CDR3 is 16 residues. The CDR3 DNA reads TGCGCCAGCAGCCAAGATCGGCTAGCCTCAACCTACGAGCAGTACTTC. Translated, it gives CASSQDRLASTYEQYF.

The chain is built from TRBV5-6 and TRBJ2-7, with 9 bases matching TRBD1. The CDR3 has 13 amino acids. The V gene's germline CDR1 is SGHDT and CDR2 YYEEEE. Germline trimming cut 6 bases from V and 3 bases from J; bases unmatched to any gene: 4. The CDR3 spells CASTQTGGYEQYF. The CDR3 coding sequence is TGTGCCAGCACCCAGACAGGGGGCTACGAGCAGTACTTC.

DNA for the CDR3: TGCGCCAGCAGCCAAGAAGGAGGAGGGATCCAAGAGACCCAGTACTTC. It is translated as CASSQEGGGIQETQYF. V usage is TRBV4-1 and J usage is TRBJ2-5; D might be TRBD2 (6 bases). The germline V and J ends were trimmed by 0 bases and 1 base, with 12 bases remaining between them. This CDR3 comprises 16 residues. Germline V gives CDR1 MGHRA, CDR2 YSYEKL.

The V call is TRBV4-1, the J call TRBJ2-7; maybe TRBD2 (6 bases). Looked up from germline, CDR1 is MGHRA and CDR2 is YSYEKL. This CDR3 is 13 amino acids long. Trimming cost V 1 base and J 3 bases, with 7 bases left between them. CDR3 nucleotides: TGCGCCAGCAGCCAAGGGCGGGACTACGAGCAGTACTTC. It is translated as CASSQGRDYEQYF.

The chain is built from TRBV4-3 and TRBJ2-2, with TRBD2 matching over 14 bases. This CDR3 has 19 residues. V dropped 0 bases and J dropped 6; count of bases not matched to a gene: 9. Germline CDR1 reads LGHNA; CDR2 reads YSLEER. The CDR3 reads CASSQDSLGLAGASGELFF. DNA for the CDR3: TGCGCCAGCAGCCAAGATTCGTTGGGACTAGCGGGAGCATCCGGGGAGCTGTTTTTT.

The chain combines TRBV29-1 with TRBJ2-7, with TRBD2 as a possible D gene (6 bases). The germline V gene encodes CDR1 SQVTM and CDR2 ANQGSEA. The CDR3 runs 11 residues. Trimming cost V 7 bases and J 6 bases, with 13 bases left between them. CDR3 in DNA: TGCAGCGGTAGAACGGGACTCGAGCAGTACTTC. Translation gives CSGRTGLEQYF.

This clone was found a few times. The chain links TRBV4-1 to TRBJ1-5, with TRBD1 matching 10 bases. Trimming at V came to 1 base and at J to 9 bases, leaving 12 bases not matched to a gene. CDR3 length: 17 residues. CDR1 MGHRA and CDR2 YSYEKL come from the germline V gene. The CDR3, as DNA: TGCGCCAGCAGCCAAGCCGACAGGGGGCTCCTTGGGTGGCCCCAGCATTTT. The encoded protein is CASSQADRGLLGWPQHF.

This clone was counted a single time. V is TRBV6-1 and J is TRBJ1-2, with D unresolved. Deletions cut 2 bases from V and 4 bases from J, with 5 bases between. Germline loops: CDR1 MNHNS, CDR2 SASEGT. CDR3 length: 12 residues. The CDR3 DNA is TGTGCCAGCAGTGAAAGGCGCTATGGCTACACCTTC. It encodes CASSERRYGYTF.

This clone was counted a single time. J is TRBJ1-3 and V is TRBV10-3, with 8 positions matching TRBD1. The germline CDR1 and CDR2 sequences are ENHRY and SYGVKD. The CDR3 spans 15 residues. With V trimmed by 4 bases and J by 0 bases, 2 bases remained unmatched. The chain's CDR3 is CAISGGQDSGNTIYF. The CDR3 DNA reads TGTGCCATCAGTGGGGGACAGGACTCTGGAAACACCATATATTTT.

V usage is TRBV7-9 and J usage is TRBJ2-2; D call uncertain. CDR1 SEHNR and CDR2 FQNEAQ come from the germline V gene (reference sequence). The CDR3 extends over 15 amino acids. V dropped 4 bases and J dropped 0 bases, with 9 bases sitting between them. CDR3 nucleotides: TGTGCCAGCAGCTCCCCCGGATCGAACACCGGGGAGCTGTTTTTT. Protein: CASSSPGSNTGELFF.

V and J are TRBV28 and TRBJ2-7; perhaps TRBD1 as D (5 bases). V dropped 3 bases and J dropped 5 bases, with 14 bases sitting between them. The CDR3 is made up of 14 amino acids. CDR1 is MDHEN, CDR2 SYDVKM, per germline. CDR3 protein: CASSFVQGTDEQYF. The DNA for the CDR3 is TGTGCCAGCAGTTTTGTCCAGGGAACGGACGAGCAGTACTTC.

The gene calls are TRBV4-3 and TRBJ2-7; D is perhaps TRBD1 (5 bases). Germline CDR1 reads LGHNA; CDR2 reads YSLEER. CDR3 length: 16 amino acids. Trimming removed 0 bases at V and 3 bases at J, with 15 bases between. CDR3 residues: CASSQDSTGQLYEQYF. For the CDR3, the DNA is TGCGCCAGCAGCCAAGATAGCACAGGCCAACTCTACGAGCAGTACTTC.

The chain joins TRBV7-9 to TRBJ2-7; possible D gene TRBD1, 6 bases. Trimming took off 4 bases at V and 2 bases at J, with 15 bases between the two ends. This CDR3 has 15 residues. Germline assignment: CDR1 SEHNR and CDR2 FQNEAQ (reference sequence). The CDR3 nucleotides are TGTGCCAGCAGCTCCAACAGGGATCGGGCCTACGAGCAGTACTTC. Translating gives CASSSNRDRAYEQYF.

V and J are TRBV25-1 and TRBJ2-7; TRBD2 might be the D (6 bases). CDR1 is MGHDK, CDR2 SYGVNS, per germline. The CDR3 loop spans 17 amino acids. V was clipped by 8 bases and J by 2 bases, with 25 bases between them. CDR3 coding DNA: TGTGCCAGCCTCCCGGGACGTTCTTTCCCGGGAGCCTACGAGCAGTACTTC. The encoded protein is CASLPGRSFPGAYEQYF.

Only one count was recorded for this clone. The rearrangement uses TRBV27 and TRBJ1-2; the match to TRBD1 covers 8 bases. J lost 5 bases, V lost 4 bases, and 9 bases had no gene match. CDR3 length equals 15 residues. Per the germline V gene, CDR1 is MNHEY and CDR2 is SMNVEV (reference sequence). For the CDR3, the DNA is TGTGCCAGCAGTTCCCGGACAGGGCAGATGTATGGCTACACCTTC. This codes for CASSSRTGQMYGYTF.

The CDR3 reads CSVTGTEKTQYF. The CDR3 DNA follows: TGCAGCGTGACCGGGACTGAGAAGACCCAGTACTTC. This sequence joins TRBV29-1 and TRBJ2-5; D might be TRBD2 (6 bases). The V gene lost 6 bases and the J gene lost 6 bases, with 14 bases spanning the gap. Per the germline V gene, CDR1 is SQVTM and CDR2 is ANQGSEA. The length of the CDR3 is 12 residues.

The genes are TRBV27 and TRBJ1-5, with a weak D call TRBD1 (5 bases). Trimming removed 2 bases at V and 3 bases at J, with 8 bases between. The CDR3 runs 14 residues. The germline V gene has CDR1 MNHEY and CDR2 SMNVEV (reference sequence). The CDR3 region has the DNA TGTGCCAGCAGTTTAAGGGGCTACAATCAGCCCCAGCATTTT. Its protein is CASSLRGYNQPQHF.

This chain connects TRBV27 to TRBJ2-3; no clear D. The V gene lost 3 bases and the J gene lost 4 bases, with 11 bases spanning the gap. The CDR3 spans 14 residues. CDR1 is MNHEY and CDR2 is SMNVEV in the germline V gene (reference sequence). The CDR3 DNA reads TGTGCCAGCAGTTTCGGCGCAATCCCAGATACGCAGTATTTT. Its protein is CASSFGAIPDTQYF.

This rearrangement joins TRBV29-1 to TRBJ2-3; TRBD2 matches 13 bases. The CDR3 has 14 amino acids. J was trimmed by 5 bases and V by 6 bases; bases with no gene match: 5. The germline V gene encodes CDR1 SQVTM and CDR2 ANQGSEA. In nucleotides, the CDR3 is TGCAGCGTGTGGGGGACTAGCGGGAAAGATACGCAGTATTTT. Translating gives CSVWGTSGKDTQYF.

The CDR3 DNA reads as TGTGCCAGCAGCTTCGACGGACCCACAGATACGCAGTATTTT. Protein: CASSFDGPTDTQYF. V and J are TRBV7-9 and TRBJ2-3; D gene ambiguous. Germline V lookup: CDR1 SEHNR, CDR2 FQNEAQ (reference sequence). V lost 3 bases to trimming and J lost 2 bases, with 9 bases between them. The CDR3 sequence is 14 residues long.

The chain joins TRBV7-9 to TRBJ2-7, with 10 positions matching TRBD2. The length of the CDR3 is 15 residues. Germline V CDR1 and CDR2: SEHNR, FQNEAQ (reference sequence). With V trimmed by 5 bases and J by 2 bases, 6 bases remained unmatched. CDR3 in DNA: TGTGCCAGCAGCCCCAGACTAGCGGGCGCCTACGAGCAGTACTTC. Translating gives CASSPRLAGAYEQYF.

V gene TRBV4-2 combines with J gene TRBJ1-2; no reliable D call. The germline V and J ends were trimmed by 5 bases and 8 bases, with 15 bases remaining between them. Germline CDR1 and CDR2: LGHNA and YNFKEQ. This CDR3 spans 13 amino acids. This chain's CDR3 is CASSSAARDGYTF. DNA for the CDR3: TGTGCCAGCAGCTCGGCGGCTCGTGACGGCTACACCTTC.

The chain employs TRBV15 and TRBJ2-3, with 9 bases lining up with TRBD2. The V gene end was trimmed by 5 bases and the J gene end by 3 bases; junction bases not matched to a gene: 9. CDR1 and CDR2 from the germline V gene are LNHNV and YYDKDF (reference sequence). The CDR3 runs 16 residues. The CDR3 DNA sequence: TGTGCCACCAGCGTTAATAGCGGGAGCGGGACAGATACGCAGTATTTT. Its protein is CATSVNSGSGTDTQYF.

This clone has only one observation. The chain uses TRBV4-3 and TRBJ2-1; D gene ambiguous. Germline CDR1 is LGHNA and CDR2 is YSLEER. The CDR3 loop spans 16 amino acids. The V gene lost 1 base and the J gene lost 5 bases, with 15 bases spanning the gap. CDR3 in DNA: TGCGCCAGCAGCCAAGCTTCATTAACCCCAAACAATGAGCAGTTCTTC. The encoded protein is CASSQASLTPNNEQFF.

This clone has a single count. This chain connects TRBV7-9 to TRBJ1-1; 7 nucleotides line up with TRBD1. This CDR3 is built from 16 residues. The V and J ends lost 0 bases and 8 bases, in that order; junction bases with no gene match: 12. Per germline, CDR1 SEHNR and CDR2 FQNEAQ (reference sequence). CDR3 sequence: CASSLAHRDSGGEAFF. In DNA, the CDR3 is TGTGCCAGCAGCTTAGCTCACCGGGACAGCGGGGGGGAAGCTTTCTTT.

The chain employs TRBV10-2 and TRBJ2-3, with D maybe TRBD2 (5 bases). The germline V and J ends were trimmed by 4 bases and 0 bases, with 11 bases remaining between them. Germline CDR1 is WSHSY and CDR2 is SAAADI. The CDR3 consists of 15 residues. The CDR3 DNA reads TGCGCCAGCAGTGGTTTGCGGGCTAGCACAGATACGCAGTATTTT. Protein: CASSGLRASTDTQYF.